The present T cell receptor (beta chain) was sequenced within a study of T cells in tuberculosis. Study context: T cells were selected with CD1B tetramers loaded with glucose monomycolate. The study, taken as a whole, reports: Classification accuracy was 87% (AUROC roughly 0.88) with the GMM-specific repertoire.

At study entry, adolescents had tuberculin skin tests and IGRA screening. Each donor contributed approximately 100,000 T cells on average, unsorted. V gave up 5 bases and J gave up 1 base; unmatched junction bases: 7. The CDR3 consists of 15 residues. CDR1 is SGHAT and CDR2 is FQNNGV in the germline V gene. Only in-frame clones appear in the TCRdb table, and some are missing; sequencing was by immunoSEQ multiplex PCR. The table has fewer than 35,000 clones, nearly 97% seen once. As for this clone: Its antigen is unknown.

J is TRBJ1-1 and V is TRBV11-2; TRBD1 matches at 7 bases. Sequencing was carried out using PBMCs. The TCR originated in a donor between 10 and 35 years old with latent tuberculosis or without tuberculosis infection. As DNA, the CDR3 is TGTGCCAGCAGCCCTACACAGGGGAGGAACACTGAAGCTTTCTTT. It translates to CASSPTQGRNTEAFF.